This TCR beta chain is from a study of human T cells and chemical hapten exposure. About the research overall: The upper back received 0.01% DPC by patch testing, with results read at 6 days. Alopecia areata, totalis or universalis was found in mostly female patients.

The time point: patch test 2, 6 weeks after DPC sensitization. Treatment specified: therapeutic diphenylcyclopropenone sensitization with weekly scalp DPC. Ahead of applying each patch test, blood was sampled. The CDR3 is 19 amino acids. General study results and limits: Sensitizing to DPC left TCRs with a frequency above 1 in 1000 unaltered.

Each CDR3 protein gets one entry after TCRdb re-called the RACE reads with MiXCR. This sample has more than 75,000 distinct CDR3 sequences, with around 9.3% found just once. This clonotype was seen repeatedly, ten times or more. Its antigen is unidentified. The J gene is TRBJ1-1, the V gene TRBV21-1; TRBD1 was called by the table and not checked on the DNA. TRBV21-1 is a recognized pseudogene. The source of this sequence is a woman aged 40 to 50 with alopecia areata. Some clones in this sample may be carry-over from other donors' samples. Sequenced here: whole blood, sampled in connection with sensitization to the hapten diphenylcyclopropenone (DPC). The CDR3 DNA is TGTGCCAGCAGCAAAAAGTGCGTAGGGGGCGGTTGCCTGAACACTGAAGCTTTCTTT. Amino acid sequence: CASSKKCVGGGCLNTEAFF.